This T cell receptor (beta chain) was sequenced in a study of T cells after posttransplantation cyclophosphamide. The study's findings and limits: Recipient CMV seropositivity and CMV reactivation strongly tracked TRB clonality. Blood and skin or GI T cell repertoires showed limited TRB overlap.

Cyclophosphamide on days +3 and +4 followed busulfan-fludarabine conditioning and a marrow graft. Trimming cost V 6 bases and J 8 bases, with 14 bases left between them. Germline V CDR1 and CDR2: KGHSH, LQKENI. This CDR3 has 13 amino acids. Points on this clone: What it binds is unknown.

TCRdb's copy holds only in-frame clones and misses some; the assay was immunoSEQ multiplex PCR. The sample yields approximately 17,000 clones, around 94% seen once. The receptor was derived from a male patient aged 60-69 years who received an allogeneic stem cell transplant from a related donor and was CMV-positive. Some T cells may be graft donor cells. The V and J genes are TRBV18 and TRBJ2-1, with D perhaps TRBD2 (5 bases). This specimen was CD4+ T cells sorted from blood, taken after allogeneic stem cell transplant with posttransplant cyclophosphamide. CDR3 DNA: TGTGCCAGCTCTCCGCCCGGGATCGATGAGCAGTTCTTC. Residues: CASSPPGIDEQFF.